The 8 T cell receptor delta chains given below trace back to one sample, sequenced in a study of γδ T cells in repeated Plasmodium falciparum infection. Bulk repertoires came from Vgamma9/Vdelta2+ or Vdelta2-negative gammadelta T cells flow-sorted from PBMC. TCRdb re-called clones from the multiplex PCR reads using CATT. The table lists approximately 50,000 delta-chain clones, around 2% of them singletons. Sequencing was carried out using gamma-delta T cells from blood. The receptor set was obtained from a pool of human donors (malaria-infected and uninfected, not separated).

This chain connects TRDV2 to TRDJ1; 9 bases match TRDD3. TCRdb supplies no J gene; here it was assigned by aligning the nucleotide sequence to germline. The V and J ends lost 0 bases and 2 bases, in that order; junction bases with no gene match: 15. Germline V gene sequence: CDR1 GEAIGNYY, CDR2 EKD. The CDR3 has 19 residues. The CDR3 protein is CACDTGSLLGEKSTDKLIF. In DNA form, the CDR3 reads TGTGCCTGTGACACCGGTTCCTTACTGGGGGAGAAGTCGACCGATAAACTCATCTTT.

This clone has only a few counts. This DNA's translation and the protein TCRdb lists, from a much larger clone, do not match at residue 9, likely due to a read error; the protein shown is translated from the DNA. The J gene is TRDJ1, the V gene TRDV3, with 8 positions matching TRDD3. The J gene was not available in TCRdb and was assigned here by matching the DNA to germline segments. J lost 1 base, V lost 2 bases, and 24 bases had no gene match. Per the germline V gene, CDR1 is TVYSNPD and CDR2 is GDNSRS (reference sequence). CDR3 length: 20 residues. CDR3: CAFQRPLLRDTHEGTDKLIF. CDR3 sequence (DNA): TGTGCCTTTCAGCGCCCGCTACTGAGGGATACGCATGAGGGCACCGATAAACTCATCTTT.

Of note for this clone: The likely explanation is a read error, given a far larger clone one base away. The same CDR3 is also encoded by other DNA sequences in this sample. This chain links TRDV1 with TRDJ3; D gene unclear. Because TCRdb records no J gene, it was assigned here through a match of the DNA to germline. This CDR3 has 12 amino acids. Germline V gene data show CDR1 as TSWWSYY and CDR2 as QGS. The ends were cut back, 6 bases at V and 16 bases at J, with 13 bases in the middle. The CDR3: CALGHLNRQMFF. CDR3 DNA sequence: TGTGCTCTTGGACACCTCAACAGGCAGATGTTTTTC.

In this sample, this clone turned up a few times. This DNA's translation differs at residue 10 from TCRdb's protein, which comes from a much larger clone; a read error is likely, and the protein shown is translated from the DNA. The chain is built from TRDV2 and TRDJ3; 10 nucleotides align to TRDD3. TCRdb gives no J gene; it was assigned here by matching the DNA to germline. This CDR3 is built from 18 residues. V dropped 4 bases and J dropped 2; count of bases not matched to a gene: 7. The germline gives CDR1 GEAIGNYY, CDR2 EKD. The CDR3 DNA sequence: TGTGCCTGTGAAGGGGGGATACGCTGCCCCTGGGACACCCGACAGATGTTTTTC. It specifies CACEGGIRCPWDTRQMFF.

Of note for this clone: The TCRdb protein comes from a much larger clone and disagrees with this DNA's translation at residue 13, likely due to a read error; the protein given here is derived from the DNA. The chain couples TRDV2 to TRDJ1; 11 nucleotides align to TRDD3. TCRdb lists no J gene, so it was determined here by aligning the DNA to germline. The CDR3 consists of 17 residues. V trimming: 3 bases; J trimming: 6 bases; junction bases outside the gene matches: 14. Germline CDR1 and CDR2: GEAIGNYY and EKD. The CDR3 sequence: CACDPLLGDNGANKLIF. In nucleotides, the CDR3 is TGTGCCTGTGACCCCCTACTGGGGGATAACGGGGCCAATAAACTCATCTTT.

This clone has a count of ten or more. One base separates it from a far larger clone, so it is likely a read error. The same CDR3 also results from other DNA sequences found in this sample. The V gene is TRDV2, but the J gene lacks a call; the D segment call TRDD3 is taken from the table without a DNA check. The CDR3 totals 18 residues. Germline CDR1 and CDR2: GEAIGNYY and EKD. CDR3: CACDTVLGALRSTDKLIF. The CDR3, as DNA: TGTGCCTGTGACACCGTACTGGGGGCCCTACGAAGTACCGATAAGCTCATCTTT.

This clone occurred a few times. This likely traces to a read error, being one base from a far larger clone. The same CDR3 can be traced to other DNA sequences in this sample. The chain combines TRDV1 with TRDJ1; 13 bases fit TRDD3. TCRdb offers no J gene call, so here the DNA was matched to germline to obtain one. The CDR3 loop spans 22 amino acids. The germline CDR1 and CDR2 sequences are TSWWSYY and QGS. J gave up 1 base and V 1 base, and 18 bases lay outside the gene matches. The DNA of the CDR3 is TGTGCTCTTGGGGAACCCCCGGGATTCATACTGGGGGATACGGTTCGCACCGATAAACTCATCTTT. It yields the protein CALGEPPGFILGDTVRTDKLIF.

This clone was observed a few times. The protein TCRdb gives is from a much larger clone and does not agree with this DNA's translation at residue 3, likely a read error; the protein shown here comes from the DNA. The chain links TRDV1 to TRDJ1, with D tentatively TRDD3 (6 bases). TCRdb is silent on the J gene; assignment here came from matching the DNA to germline. Germline V gene sequence: CDR1 TSWWSYY, CDR2 QGS. There are 15 residues in the CDR3. The CDR3 spells CAPGEILGYTDKLIF. The CDR3 region has the DNA TGTGCTCCTGGGGAAATCTTAGGGTACACCGATAAACTCATCTTT.